This entry features one T cell receptor (beta chain) sequence. Clones were sequenced by immunoSEQ multiplex PCR, and TCRdb holds only the in-frame ones, with some missing. The sample shows about 730,000 clones, just under 75% of them seen only once. This sample stems from a study of shared clonotypes between healthy human individuals. V gave up 2 bases and J gave up 7 bases, with 18 bases separating them. The germline gives CDR1 ENHRY, CDR2 SYGVKD. The CDR3 has 16 residues. Source material: memory CD4+ T cells sorted from blood. Described subset: CD45RA-negative fraction. The origin of this receptor is a woman aged 30 to 39 in good health. The genes are TRBV10-3 and TRBJ2-1, with D possibly being TRBD1 (6 bases). The CDR3 sequence is CAISEPRYGDRNEQFF. CDR3 DNA: TGTGCCATCAGTGAGCCGCGTTATGGCGACAGGAATGAGCAGTTCTTC.